The clone carrying this T cell receptor beta chain was seen a few times. Its antigen is currently unknown. Per germline, CDR1 MNHGY and CDR2 SAAAGT. The CDR3 runs to 14 residues. The germline V and J ends were trimmed by 6 bases and 3 bases, with 12 bases remaining between them. This sample is part of a study of T cells in localized non-small cell lung cancer. Study-wide results and caveats: Elevated circulating T cell density in blood was associated with longer overall survival. Adjacent lung exhibited a median of 57 among the 100 most abundant tumor clones.

Clones were read by immunoSEQ multiplex PCR, and TCRdb kept only the in-frame ones, dropping some. The sample includes over 900 clones, 26% seen only once; the top ten take around an eighth. V and J are TRBV6-8 and TRBJ1-5; TRBD1 is a possible D gene (6 bases). The sequence was obtained from a male donor aged 60 or over with stage I squamous cell lung carcinoma. The source was lung tumor tissue, collected before any cancer treatment. The CDR3 DNA is TGTGCCAGCAGCTCGGACAGCTTCAATCAGCCCCAGCATTTT. Its translation is CASSSDSFNQPQHF.